This T cell receptor (beta chain) was recovered during a study of blood T cell repertoires in COVID-19. In the study overall: From T cells, B-cell-depleted T cells, or PBMCs came the material, which was cDNA or gDNA.

Study processing details: Reference gene primer amplification gave estimated nucleated cell counts. Libraries were prepared by immunoSEQ multiplex PCR; TCRdb keeps only in-frame clonotypes and omits some of them. That table supplies the V and J calls and clone size; D and trimming were determined from the DNA. The table has roughly 200,000 clones, approximately 86% seen once. V lost 5 bases and J lost 10, with 8 bases in between. This CDR3 has 11 amino acids. In germline, CDR1 is KGHDR, CDR2 SFDVKD. The study recruited exposed participants who had met a COVID-19 case within 2 weeks before entry. The chain couples TRBV24-1 to TRBJ2-1; tentatively, D is TRBD2 (5 bases). Material: PBMCs or T cells enriched from blood (not recorded which). The TCR comes from a young woman who had been exposed to COVID-19. The CDR3 here is CATSVANEQFF. For the CDR3, the DNA is TGTGCCACCAGTGTAGCGAACGAGCAGTTCTTC.